One and the same sample provided the 6 T cell receptor beta chains below, sequenced in a study of blood T cell repertoires in COVID-19 (dated by TCRdb to about 2020). Receptors were amplified or captured by the immunoSEQ multiplex PCR assay. Drawn from immuneACCESS, this table holds only the in-frame rearrangements with V and J called that TCRdb kept. Clones are partly lost; checked studies trace under half to an unresolved V gene and leave the rest unexplained. Recorded for this sample are under 300,000 clones; approximately 84% of them occurred a single time. The ten most abundant clones make up over 1.3% of the sample. Sequenced input: peripheral blood. These receptors were collected from a human donor with COVID-19, enrolled during active disease. The donor label of this sample is uncertain.

The chain recombines TRBV29-1 with TRBJ1-2; D gene uncertain. Trimming cost V 7 bases and J 7 bases, with 19 bases left between them. CDR3 length equals 13 residues. Germline CDR1 reads SQVTM; CDR2 reads ANQGSEA. Here the CDR3 reads CSGGSGSPLGYTF. CDR3 bases: TGCAGCGGCGGGTCCGGGTCTCCTCTTGGCTACACCTTC.

The J gene is TRBJ1-3, the V gene TRBV5-8, with 11 bases lining up with TRBD1. CDR1 is SGHTS, CDR2 YDEGEE, per germline. The V segment lost 4 bases and the J segment 2 bases; nucleotides outside the gene matches: 5. The CDR3 is made up of 16 amino acids. CDR3 loop: CASSRDRGTAGNTIYF. The CDR3 nucleotides are TGTGCCAGCAGCAGGGACAGGGGGACAGCTGGAAACACCATATATTTT.

CDR3 DNA: TGTGCCAGCAGCGTCGCGACAGGCGGGGGTGTCTTCGGGACCCAGTACTTC. Its translation is CASSVATGGGVFGTQYF. The chain uses TRBV9 and TRBJ2-5, with TRBD2 as a possible D gene (7 bases). The CDR3 is 17 amino acids. Germline lookup yields CDR1 SGDLS and CDR2 YYNGEE. V was clipped by 2 bases and J by 7 bases, with 24 bases between them.

The chain has TRBV7-2 and TRBJ2-3, with TRBD2 matching over 7 bases. The length of the CDR3 is 16 residues. Trimming removed 5 bases from V and 0 bases from J; junction bases left unmatched: 8. The germline V gene has CDR1 SGHTA and CDR2 FQGNSA. CDR3 amino acids: CASSQDGAGSTDTQYF. The DNA for the CDR3 is TGTGCCAGCAGCCAGGACGGAGCGGGGAGCACAGATACGCAGTATTTT.

The chain links TRBV10-3 to TRBJ1-5; D uncertain. The CDR3 runs 16 residues. Germline V gene sequence: CDR1 ENHRY, CDR2 SYGVKD. V was trimmed by 4 bases and J by 5 bases, leaving 18 bases between them. CDR3 protein: CAISAAGSGVDQPQHF. DNA of the CDR3: TGTGCCATCAGTGCCGCCGGGAGCGGGGTGGATCAGCCCCAGCATTTT.

The CDR3 coding sequence is TGTGCCAGCAGCTTATACTATCGAGCGGGAGGAGGGTACAATGAGCAGTTCTTC. Translated, it gives CASSLYYRAGGGYNEQFF. This chain links TRBV7-2 with TRBJ2-1, with 9 bases identical to TRBD2. CDR3 length equals 18 residues. Germline loops: CDR1 SGHTA, CDR2 FQGNSA. The V and J ends lost 2 bases and 4 bases, in that order; junction bases with no gene match: 12.